This TCR beta chain was recovered during a study of T cells after yellow fever vaccination. Study outcomes and limitations: Shared CD4/CD8 clonotypes were a small share, likely from convergent recombination.

In its sample, this clonotype was seen many times. Its antigen is unknown. By 5'RACE template switching, TCR cDNA was produced, with a universal primer site and UMIs added in the process. TCRdb fed the 5' RACE reads into MiXCR, producing one record per CDR3 protein. The sample contains some 260,000 distinct CDR3 sequences, about 5.2% of which appear only once. Trimming cost V 3 bases and J 4 bases; bases outside gene matches: 10. The CDR3 is made up of 16 amino acids. Germline V gene lookup returns CDR1 KGHSH and CDR2 LQKENI. This sequence originates from a man aged 18 to 29 who received the YFV17D yellow fever vaccine. The sample in question was CD4+ T cells sorted from PBMCs, obtained on the day of the yellow fever booster vaccination. The chain couples TRBV18 to TRBJ1-1; 8 bases map to TRBD1. CDR3 amino acids: CASSPRTGYRGTEAFF. DNA of the CDR3: TGTGCCAGCTCACCCAGGACAGGGTATCGCGGCACTGAAGCTTTCTTT.